This TCR beta chain appears in the sequencing data of a study of T-cell reconstitution after alpha-beta-depleted transplantation in children (dated by TCRdb to about 2016). Some background on the complete study: T-cell immune reconstitution after TCRalphabeta/CD19-depleted allogeneic hematopoietic cell transplantation in children was quantitatively tracked in the study by means of TCR repertoire profiling.

On this clonotype itself: Its antigen remains undetermined. The record has no base qualities; no much larger clone is one base away.

The treatment or condition label, read with the paper, signifies: allogeneic hematopoietic cell transplantation with graft depleted of TCRalphabeta T cells and CD19 B cells. The children who served as transplant recipients had been given grafts of TCRalphabeta/CD19-depleted allogeneic hematopoietic cells. Measured from the cysteine to the phenylalanine, the CDR3 is 14 residues long. Kept here is only the CDR3 DNA, which spans 42 bases and is read in frame from base 1. Looking up the germline V gene yields CDR1 SQVTM and CDR2 ANQGSEA. V and J are trimmed by 7 bases and 0 bases, and the gene matches miss 7 bases of the junction. Here is what the overall study found, with its caveats: The apparently early alphabetaT-cell count recovery about two months after transplant was reportedly dependent on only several hundred rapidly expanded clones derived from non-depleted graft cells. The frequencies of hyperexpanded clones fell over the following months, and after one year, T-cell counts and TCRbeta diversity were mostly attributed to newly produced T cells. In some patients, the high TCRbeta diversity seen at day 60 was put down to recipient T cells and intrathymic progenitors that had survived conditioning.

Library prep was done by PCR. Sequencing instrument: Illumina HiSeq 2500. Molecular barcoding was employed in the preparation of TCR libraries, with unique molecular identifiers being used to normalize TCRbeta repertoire quantification. The public reads were run again by TCRdb, first through fastp at Q25 and then through MiXCR, and only productive beta chains were kept. Rows with one shared CDR3 protein collapse into an entry with the most common genes and DNA. This sample is represented by a few hundred thousand distinct CDR3 sequences; roughly 25% of them were singletons. 2.6% of the sample comes from the top ten.

The starting material was PBMCs, obtained before TCRalphabeta/CD19-depleted stem cell transplant. The chain links TRBV29-1 with TRBJ1-1, with 8 bases matching TRBD1. This clonotype was obtained from a girl aged 2 to 10 with Fanconi anemia, due to receive a stem cell transplant. The CDR3: CSARGQALNTEAFF. The DNA sequence is as follows: TGCAGCGCAAGGGGACAGGCCTTGAACACTGAAGCTTTCTTT. Supplemented by the reference TRBV29-1 and TRBJ1-1 proteins around the CDR3, the complete variable domain is SAVISQKPSRDICQRGTSLTIQCQVDSQVTMMFWYRQQPGQSLTLIATANQGSEATYESGFVIDKFPISRPNLTFSTLTVSNMSPEDSSIYLCSARGQALNTEAFFGQGTRLTVV.